This record looks at one T cell receptor (beta chain) sequence and its context. The Seattle patients, enrolled during active infection, were followed longitudinally. The sample originates from a study of blood T cell repertoires in COVID-19. Background on the study: The United States, Italy and Spain provided the acute and convalescent COVID-19 samples. Sample material is recorded as cDNA or gDNA derived from T cells, B-cell-depleted T cells, or PBMCs.

Germline CDR1 reads LGHDT; CDR2 reads YNNKEL (reference sequence). This CDR3 comprises 13 residues. V lost 0 bases, J lost 11 bases, and 11 bases lay in between. Repertoires were generated with immunoSEQ multiplex PCR, while TCRdb's copy carries only in-frame clones and drops some. Of 85,000 to 130,000 clones in the sample, around 80% were seen once. This sequence joins TRBV3-1 (or the pseudogene TRBV3-2) and TRBJ1-5; no definite D call. Sequencing used peripheral blood. The source is a man of 80 years or more with COVID-19, enrolled during active disease. This CDR3 reads CASSQDREVAQHF. CDR3 coding DNA: TGTGCCAGCAGCCAAGATCGGGAGGTGGCCCAGCATTTT.